This T cell receptor (beta chain) appears in the sequencing data of a study of T cell repertoires in cytomegalovirus infection. Turning to the study itself: Selected CMV epitopes included recently identified HLA-C-restricted ones as well as well-studied HLA-B-restricted ones. CMV infection plus the matching HLA type was flagged by public TCR beta signatures. Overall study findings and caveats: Accumulated public TCR beta family frequency recognized individuals carrying CMV together with the relevant HLA. In two of eight donors, the top clonotype was HLA-C-restricted CMV-specific.

TCRdb fed the reads into MiXCR, producing one record per CDR3 protein. Of 450,000 to 550,000 distinct CDR3 sequences detected, about 42% appear once; the ten largest clones hold 43%. This clonotype was recorded a few times. Its matching antigen is unknown. V gave up 0 bases and J gave up 2 bases; unmatched junction bases: 6. The CDR3 length is 16 residues. Germline assignment: CDR1 MNHEY and CDR2 SVGAGI. The chain combines TRBV6-5 with TRBJ1-2, with 7 bases lining up with TRBD1. The input for sequencing was cultured PBMCs, taken from culture after CMV antigen stimulation. The receptor comes from a human donor in good health (CMV status not recorded). Some clones in this sample may be carry-over from other donors' samples. The DNA for the CDR3 is TGTGCCAGCAGTTACTCCCTACAGGGGACCAACTATGGCTACACCTTC. Translation: CASSYSLQGTNYGYTF.